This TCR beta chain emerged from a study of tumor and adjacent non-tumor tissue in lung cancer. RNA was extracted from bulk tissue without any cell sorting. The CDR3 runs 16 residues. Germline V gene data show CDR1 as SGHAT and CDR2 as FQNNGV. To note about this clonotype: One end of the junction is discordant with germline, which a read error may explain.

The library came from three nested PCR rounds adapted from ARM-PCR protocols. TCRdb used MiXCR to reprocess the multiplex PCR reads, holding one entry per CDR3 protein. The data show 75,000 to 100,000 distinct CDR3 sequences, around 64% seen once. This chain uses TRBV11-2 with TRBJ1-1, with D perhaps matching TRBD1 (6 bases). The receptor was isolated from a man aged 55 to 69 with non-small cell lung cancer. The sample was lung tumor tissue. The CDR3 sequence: CASSFHRASVSTKAFF. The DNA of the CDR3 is TGCGCCAGCAGCTTTCACAGGGCCAGTGTGAGCACTAAAGCTTTCTTT.